The next 22 T cell receptor beta chains were all read from a single sample in a study of blood T cell repertoires in COVID-19. TCRdb's table, derived via immunoSEQ multiplex PCR, lists solely in-frame clones and lacks some. The sample holds 190,000 or so clones, 75% to 90% seen once. Sequenced sample: PBMCs or T cells enriched from blood (not recorded which). The receptors shown here come from a woman between 25 and 40 years old who had recovered from COVID-19.

V is TRBV4-1 and J is TRBJ1-1; 8 nucleotides align to TRBD1. The CDR3 extends over 15 amino acids. Germline V gene sequence: CDR1 MGHRA, CDR2 YSYEKL. With 8 bases clipped from V and 1 base from J, the junction kept 9 bases outside the gene matches. The CDR3 DNA is TGCGCCAGCCTCTTCGGGACAGGACAGAACACTGAAGCTTTCTTT. This codes for CASLFGTGQNTEAFF.

The V and J genes are TRBV12-5 and TRBJ1-2; TRBD1 aligns across 11 bases. This CDR3 comprises 15 residues. V lost 7 bases to trimming and J lost 3 bases; unmatched junction nucleotides: 7. Per germline, CDR1 LGHNT and CDR2 FRNRAP. This CDR3 reads CASAKRTGGDYGYTF. The CDR3 nucleotides read TGTGCTAGTGCTAAAAGGACAGGGGGCGACTATGGCTACACCTTC.

This chain links TRBV7-3 with TRBJ2-5; 13 bases are shared with TRBD2. Unmatched junction bases numbered 9, after V lost 0 bases and J lost 5 bases. Germline V gives CDR1 SGHTA, CDR2 FQGTGA. The CDR3 consists of 18 residues. The CDR3 DNA is TGTGCCAGCAGCTTAACACTAGCGGGGGGGCCGGCTATGGAGACCCAGTACTTC. This translates into CASSLTLAGGPAMETQYF. Full variable domain (missing parts from reference TRBV7-3 and TRBJ2-5): GAGVSQTPSNKVTEKGKYVELRCDPISGHTALYWYRQSLGQGPEFLIYFQGTGAADDSGLPNDRFFAVRPEGSVSTLKIQRTERGDSAVYLCASSLTLAGGPAMETQYFGPGTRLLVL.

The rearrangement uses TRBV6-5 and TRBJ1-1; 7 nucleotides line up with TRBD1. After removal of 5 bases from V and 2 bases from J, the junction contained 5 bases not matched to a gene. The CDR3 contains 14 residues. Germline V gene sequence: CDR1 MNHEY, CDR2 SVGAGI. DNA of the CDR3: TGTGCCAGCAGTCGCGGGACAGAAAACACTGAAGCTTTCTTT. Protein: CASSRGTENTEAFF.

This clone came up once. This chain links TRBV6-5 with TRBJ2-5, with 7 bases aligning to TRBD2. Germline V gene sequence: CDR1 MNHEY, CDR2 SVGAGI. This CDR3 is built from 13 residues. Trimming took 6 bases from V and 5 from J; bases not matched to a gene: 6. In DNA, the CDR3 is TGTGCCAGCAGCCAGACTAGCCTGGAGACCCAGTACTTC. Its protein product is CASSQTSLETQYF.

The rearrangement uses TRBV13 and TRBJ2-7; the match to TRBD2 covers 10 bases. CDR3 size: 16 residues. V lost 5 bases and J lost 1; bases outside the gene matches: 8. Germline CDR1 is PRHDT and CDR2 is FYEKMQ (reference sequence). The CDR3 loop is CASSQRTSGSSYEQYF. CDR3 nucleotide sequence: TGTGCCAGCAGCCAAAGGACTAGCGGCAGTTCCTACGAGCAGTACTTC. Together with reference TRBV13 and TRBJ2-7, the CDR3 gives the full variable domain: AAGVIQSPRHLIKEKRETATLKCYPIPRHDTVYWYQQGPGQDPQFLISFYEKMQSDKGSIPDRFSAQQFSDYHSELNMSSLELGDSALYFCASSQRTSGSSYEQYFGPGTRLTVT.

This clone was counted ten times or more. This sequence joins TRBV11-3 and TRBJ2-1; perhaps TRBD2 as D (5 bases). The length of the CDR3 is 12 residues. Trimming took 5 bases from V and 10 from J, leaving 12 bases between them. Germline V gene sequence: CDR1 SGHNT, CDR2 YENEEA. DNA for the CDR3: TGTGCCAGCAGCCAGACTAATACCGAGCAGTTCTTC. This codes for CASSQTNTEQFF.

The chain has TRBV6-5 and TRBJ1-1; 8 nucleotides agree with TRBD1. This CDR3 region has 15 residues. V trimming: 5 bases; J trimming: 5 bases; junction bases outside the gene matches: 10. Per germline, CDR1 MNHEY and CDR2 SVGAGI. In DNA, the CDR3 is TGTGCCAGCAGTCCTCGGACAGGGTCAATGACTGAAGCTTTCTTT. Translated: CASSPRTGSMTEAFF.

The chain is built from TRBV6-2 or TRBV6-3 and TRBJ1-2; the D gene is possibly TRBD1 (6 bases). Germline loops: CDR1 MNHEY, CDR2 SVGEGT. The CDR3 consists of 15 residues. V was clipped by 6 bases and J by 5 bases, with 19 bases between them. The CDR3, as DNA: TGTGCCAGCAGCTTTAACCGGGACACTTATTATGGCTACACCTTC. Translating it yields CASSFNRDTYYGYTF.

The chain is built from TRBV5-1 and TRBJ1-2; 9 bases line up with TRBD1. Germline V gene data show CDR1 as SGHRS and CDR2 as YFSETQ. Trimming took 0 bases from V and 5 from J; bases not matched to a gene: 2. The CDR3 totals 14 residues. CDR3 nucleotide sequence: TGCGCCAGCAGCTTGGGACAGGGGGATTATGGCTACACCTTC. Translation: CASSLGQGDYGYTF.

CDR3 coding DNA: TGTGCCAGCAGTCCGACAGTTACTGAAGGACTGTTTTTT. It specifies CASSPTVTEGLFF. V gene TRBV28 combines with J gene TRBJ1-4; the D gene is possibly TRBD1 (5 bases). Germline V gene data show CDR1 as MDHEN and CDR2 as SYDVKM. CDR3 length equals 13 residues. V was shortened by 5 bases and J by 13 bases, with 17 bases between the two germline ends. Variable domain in full (rest from reference TRBV28 and TRBJ1-4): DVKVTQSSRYLVKRTGEKVFLECVQDMDHENMFWYRQDPGLGLRLIYFSYDVKMKEKGDIPEGYSVSREKKERFSLILESASTNQTSMYLCASSPTVTEGLFFGSGTQLSVL.

The chain combines TRBV19 with TRBJ2-7; 10 bases line up with TRBD2. J was trimmed by 5 bases and V by 6 bases; bases with no gene match: 10. Germline CDR1 is LNHDA and CDR2 is SQIVND (reference sequence). The CDR3 extends over 15 amino acids. The CDR3 sequence is CASRSEASGSNEQYF. DNA for the CDR3: TGTGCCAGTAGATCCGAGGCTAGCGGGAGCAACGAGCAGTACTTC.

This chain links TRBV30 with TRBJ1-2, with TRBD1 identical over 7 bases. Trimming removed 2 bases from V and 2 bases from J; junction bases left unmatched: 14. CDR3 length: 17 amino acids. Per germline, CDR1 GTSNPN and CDR2 SVGIG (reference sequence). The CDR3 protein is CAWSPGLSGTANYGYTF. Written as DNA, the CDR3 is TGTGCCTGGAGTCCTGGACTATCCGGGACAGCAAACTATGGCTACACCTTC.

This CDR3 reads CASSLGRGGHRDEQFF. The CDR3 DNA reads as TGTGCCAGCAGCTTAGGTCGCGGGGGACACCGGGATGAGCAGTTCTTC. V is TRBV7-6 and J is TRBJ2-1; a possible D gene is TRBD2 (7 bases). Germline values: CDR1 SGHVS, CDR2 FNYEAQ. The CDR3 extends over 16 amino acids. Between the trimmed V and J ends, which lost 1 base and 8 bases, there was a span of 18 bases.

The chain has TRBV6-5 and TRBJ1-2; TRBD1 aligns across 7 bases. The CDR3 runs 14 residues. Trimming took 7 bases from V and 0 from J; bases not matched to a gene: 5. The germline V gene has CDR1 MNHEY and CDR2 SVGAGI. The CDR3 DNA is TGTGCCAGCATGAACAGGGGAGCTAACTATGGCTACACCTTC. It specifies CASMNRGANYGYTF.

This clone turned up a few times. The chain carries TRBV4-3 and TRBJ1-6, with 7 bases fitting TRBD1. Germline CDR1 LGHNA, CDR2 YSLEER. The trim removed 1 base at V and 7 bases at J, leaving 4 bases unmatched. This CDR3 region has 15 residues. In DNA form, the CDR3 reads TGCGCCAGCAGCCAAGCGATGGACAGGAATTCACCCCTCCACTTT. Protein sequence: CASSQAMDRNSPLHF.

J is TRBJ1-2 and V is TRBV6-5, with a weak D call TRBD1 (5 bases). The CDR3 has 13 amino acids. CDR1 and CDR2 (germline): MNHEY, SVGAGI. Trimming stripped 10 bases from V and 8 bases from J, with 20 bases between. The CDR3 DNA follows: TGTGCCACCGACTCAAGGACACGATACGGCTACACCTTC. This translates into CATDSRTRYGYTF.

CDR3: CSVEVLGQGGGGYTF. CDR3 coding DNA: TGCAGCGTTGAAGTCCTGGGACAGGGCGGGGGCGGCTACACCTTC. This chain connects TRBV29-1 to TRBJ1-2; 9 bases agree with TRBD1. The germline V gene has CDR1 SQVTM and CDR2 ANQGSEA. CDR3 length: 15 amino acids. With 1 base clipped from V and 8 bases from J, the junction kept 11 bases outside the gene matches.

This clone was detected once. The J gene is TRBJ1-2, the V gene TRBV7-9; a possible D gene is TRBD1 (5 bases). Trimming cost V 5 bases and J 3 bases, with 25 bases left between them. CDR3 length equals 18 residues. In germline, CDR1 is SEHNR, CDR2 FQNEAQ (reference sequence). The CDR3 coding sequence is TGTGCCAGCAGCCCCCAAGGTATAGGGGAAGGTGTCTACTATGGCTACACCTTC. It specifies CASSPQGIGEGVYYGYTF.

Note on this clone: Other DNA sequences in the sample encode the same CDR3. The chain recombines TRBV30 with TRBJ1-2, with D possibly matching TRBD1 (5 bases). The length of the CDR3 is 11 residues. Germline V lookup: CDR1 GTSNPN, CDR2 SVGIG (reference sequence). V was pared by 0 bases and J by 8 bases, with 7 bases between. CDR3 region: CAWSVGGGYTF. CDR3 coding DNA: TGTGCCTGGAGTGTGGGGGGAGGCTACACCTTC.

This clone has just one count. The chain has TRBV24-1 and TRBJ2-1; 15 bases align to TRBD2. V gave up 3 bases and J gave up 7 bases; unmatched junction bases: 6. Germline CDR1 reads KGHDR; CDR2 reads SFDVKD. The CDR3 has 17 residues. The CDR3: CATSDGLAGGPGNEQFF. The CDR3 bases are TGTGCCACCAGTGATGGACTAGCGGGGGGGCCGGGAAATGAGCAGTTCTTC.

This clone showed up just once. The chain is built from TRBV14 and TRBJ1-3; unclear D gene. Per germline, CDR1 SGHDN and CDR2 FVKESK. V was pared by 1 base and J by 4 bases, with 11 bases between. CDR3 size: 15 residues. CDR3 coding DNA: TGTGCCAGCAGCCAAGGTTTTCGGAGAGGAAACACCATATATTTT. Its protein product is CASSQGFRRGNTIYF.